This TCR beta chain was identified during a study of blood T cell repertoires in COVID-19 (dated by TCRdb to the early 2020s). Study-wide context: Samples from collaborators originated in the United States, Italy and Spain and spanned both the acute and convalescent phases of COVID-19. The prospective study material was composed of cDNA or gDNA derived from T cells, B-cell-depleted T cells, or PBMCs. The dataset comprised deeply sampled blood TCRbeta repertoires from subjects exposed to, actively infected with, or recovered from COVID-19. The repertoires were made available in a free public database intended to serve as a resource for research on the immune response to SARS-CoV-2. Samples came from the ongoing ImmuneRACE study (first 160 participants) plus 1,254 subjects from 6 global collaborators. A de-identified subject ID, COVID-19 status, age in years and sex were almost always included in the sample metadata. Where available, HLA class I and class II types were obtained from metadata supplied by the sample provider rather than from assay-based typing.

According to the germline V gene (reference sequence), CDR1 reads LGHDT and CDR2 reads YNNKEL. From its cysteine to its phenylalanine, the CDR3 spans 13 amino acids. The retained sequence is limited to the CDR3, 39 bases, with the frame set at the first base. For this chain, trimming is 5 bases at the V end and 9 bases at the J end, and the number of junction bases without a gene match is 7. What the work shows at the level of the full study, not this receptor alone: The amount of clinical and demographic metadata varied by source and participant and was provided uncurated.

The immunoSEQ Assay, a bias-controlled multiplex PCR, was used to amplify TCRbeta CDR3 regions from genomic DNA. The paper's data handling went like this. Nucleated cell counts per sample were estimated from amplification of reference gene primers within the assay. To quantify the absolute abundance of each unique TCRbeta CDR3 rearrangement, sequence reads were collapsed and filtered. For each sample, productive Simpson clonality was calculated as the square root of Simpson's diversity index across productive rearrangements. In TCRdb, the immuneACCESS table is reduced to in-frame sequences with V and J assigned. These tables do not hold every clone; where another copy was compared, an unresolved V gene accounts for under half, and the others remain unexplained. That table supplies the V and J calls and clone size; D and trimming were determined from the DNA. This sample lists 200,000 to 250,000 clones; 75% to 90% were detected once. The top ten clonotypes cover 2.7% of the sample.

Concerning this clone: Its antigen remains undetermined. No much larger clone is present one base from it, and per-base qualities are unavailable.

At one collaborating source in Seattle, patients were enrolled during active infection and were followed longitudinally through the course of disease. Each collaborating institution followed its own protocols to collect whole blood in K2EDTA tubes. For TCRbeta analysis, collaborators shipped samples as frozen whole blood, isolated PBMCs, or DNA extracted from either of those sample types. This clonotype originated in a man in his thirties or forties with COVID-19, enrolled during active disease. The specimen sequenced was peripheral blood. The chain couples TRBV3-1 (or the pseudogene TRBV3-2) to TRBJ1-2; the central 9 bases match TRBD1. The CDR3 has the sequence CASSSGTGSSYTF. The DNA is TGTGCCAGCAGCTCCGGGACAGGGAGTAGCTACACCTTC.